What follows are 28 T cell receptor beta chains derived from one specimen sequenced in a study of neurological immune-mediated disorders. Stated time point: technical triplicate 3. In TCRdb, the 5' RACE reads were re-called with MiXCR into one record per CDR3 protein. Here the sample spans about 45,000 distinct CDR3 sequences, about 22% being singletons. Sequencing was done on a sample of PBMCs. These receptors all come from a man in his sixties with HTLV-1-associated myelopathy (HAM/TSP).

Relative to its sample, this clonotype is medium-sized. V gene TRBV5-5 combines with J gene TRBJ2-1, with D possibly called TRBD1 or TRBD2 (5 bases each). Germline V gene data show CDR1 as SGHKS and CDR2 as YYEKEE (reference sequence). This CDR3 is 14 amino acids long. The V gene lost 0 bases and the J gene lost 7 bases, with 11 bases spanning the gap. The CDR3 spells CASSLAGPINEQFF. The CDR3 DNA follows: TGTGCCAGCAGCTTGGCGGGACCCATTAATGAGCAGTTCTTC.

This clonotype was seen ten or more times. The chain recombines TRBV5-1 with TRBJ2-7; the D is unclear. Looked up from germline, CDR1 is SGHRS and CDR2 is YFSETQ. This CDR3 is 15 amino acids long. V gave up 3 bases and J gave up 5 bases, with 18 bases separating them. CDR3 region: CASSSPDIGDHEQYF. Written as DNA, the CDR3 is TGCGCCAGCAGCTCCCCCGACATTGGCGACCACGAGCAGTACTTC.

The gene calls are TRBV4-3 and TRBJ2-1; 7 bases match TRBD1. This CDR3 has 17 residues. Germline V CDR1 and CDR2: LGHNA, YSLEER. J was trimmed by 1 base and V by 4 bases; bases with no gene match: 10. CDR3 DNA sequence: TGCGCCAGCAGCCGCGAGAGGACAGGTTATTCCTACAATGAGCAGTTCTTC. Translation: CASSRERTGYSYNEQFF.

This clonotype was observed at least ten times. The J gene is TRBJ2-1, the V gene TRBV6-5, with 10 bases fitting TRBD2. V was clipped by 6 bases and J by 2 bases; unmatched bases: 4. This CDR3 spans 15 amino acids. Germline V gene data show CDR1 as MNHEY and CDR2 as SVGAGI. The CDR3 spells CASSPLAGAYNEQFF. The DNA for the CDR3 is TGTGCCAGCAGCCCCCTAGCGGGAGCCTACAATGAGCAGTTCTTC.

This clonotype showed up many times. J is TRBJ1-1 and V is TRBV7-9, with unresolved D. V was cut by 2 bases and J by 11 bases, with 21 bases left in between. This CDR3 region has 15 residues. Germline CDR1 SEHNR, CDR2 FQNEAQ (reference sequence). DNA of the CDR3: TGTGCCAGCAGCTTACCGCTTCTAGCGGCAACGGGGGCTTTCTTT. As protein: CASSLPLLAATGAFF.

This clonotype was seen repeatedly, ten times or more. The chain recombines TRBV20-1 with TRBJ2-1, with D hard to call. V was trimmed by 1 base and J by 10 bases, leaving 17 bases between them. The CDR3 is 14 amino acids. Looked up from germline, CDR1 is DFQATT and CDR2 is SNEGSKA (reference sequence). The CDR3 DNA reads as TGCAGTGCTAGAGCTCCGGGCCGAGCATTCGAGCAGTTCTTC. It encodes CSARAPGRAFEQFF.

Comments on this clonotype: This could be a read error, since a much larger clone is one nucleotide away. The V call is TRBV11-3, the J call TRBJ2-1; tentatively, D is TRBD1 (5 bases). The germline V gene has CDR1 SGHNT and CDR2 YENEEA. The CDR3 runs to 15 residues. The V and J ends lost 4 bases and 3 bases respectively, with 13 bases between them. CDR3 amino acids: CASSSRGMGYNEQFF. The CDR3 DNA reads TGTGCCAGCAGCTCTAGGGGAATGGGCTACAATGAGCAGTTCTTC.

This clonotype has a count of ten or more. The chain uses TRBV28 and TRBJ1-2; possible D gene TRBD1, 5 bases. Trimming removed 8 bases at V and 1 base at J, with 17 bases between. CDR1 and CDR2 from the germline V gene are MDHEN and SYDVKM. The CDR3 sequence is 15 residues long. CDR3 residues: CASYPGGGFNYGYTF. The CDR3 DNA sequence: TGTGCCAGCTATCCTGGGGGTGGATTTAACTATGGCTACACCTTC.

This clonotype showed up many times. The rearrangement links TRBV20-1 to TRBJ2-4, with 7 bases lining up with TRBD2. CDR3 length: 14 amino acids. V lost 5 bases and J lost 6; bases outside the gene matches: 10. Germline CDR1 is DFQATT and CDR2 is SNEGSKA (reference sequence). The DNA of the CDR3 is TGCAGTGCTGAACAAGGGAGGGGAGGAAACATTCAGTACTTC. This encodes CSAEQGRGGNIQYF.

The chain recombines TRBV7-2 with TRBJ2-6; a possible D gene is TRBD2 (7 bases). The V gene's germline CDR1 is SGHTA and CDR2 FQGNSA. CDR3 length: 17 residues. V shed 5 bases and J shed 2 bases, with 16 bases lying between them. CDR3 in DNA: TGTGCCAGCAGCATACAGACGGGGGGCACTGGGGCCAACGTCCTGACTTTC. Amino acids: CASSIQTGGTGANVLTF.

This clonotype came up many times. The V and J genes are TRBV19 and TRBJ2-7; 7 nucleotides align to TRBD1. The CDR3 totals 13 residues. V shed 9 bases and J 0 bases; nucleotides not matched to a gene: 5. Germline V CDR1 and CDR2: LNHDA, SQIVND (reference sequence). In DNA form, the CDR3 reads TGTGCCAGGCCCGGACAGGCCTCCTACGAGCAGTACTTC. Its translation is CARPGQASYEQYF.

This clonotype was seen at least ten times. The CDR3 DNA reads TGTGCCAGCAGTGTTGCCTCAGGGGGTCCTTACGAGCAGTACTTC. Translation: CASSVASGGPYEQYF. The chain employs TRBV12-3 or TRBV12-4 and TRBJ2-7; 7 bases agree with TRBD1. The CDR3 runs to 15 residues. V gave up 5 bases and J gave up 4 bases; unmatched junction bases: 11.

This clonotype appeared once. This clone may be a read error of a much larger clone one base away. CDR3 sequence reads: CASSPSAHGTQYF. The CDR3, as DNA: TGTGCCAGCAGTCCGTCCGCCCATGGGACCCAGTACTTC. The chain is built from TRBV2 and TRBJ2-5; D gene uncertain. The germline CDR1 and CDR2 sequences are SNHLY and FYNNEI. V lost 5 bases and J lost 7, with 14 bases in between. CDR3 length: 13 amino acids.

The V call is TRBV20-1, the J call TRBJ2-5; D assignment may be TRBD1 or TRBD2 (5 bases each). CDR3 length: 13 amino acids. Trimming cost V 5 bases and J 5 bases, with 15 bases left between them. From germline, CDR1 is DFQATT and CDR2 SNEGSKA (reference sequence). As DNA, the CDR3 is TGCAGTGCTTCCGGGACGGACGATGAGACCCAGTACTTC. Its protein product is CSASGTDDETQYF.

This clonotype was found many times. The CDR3 spells CASSSTGTSGRAGEQYF. CDR3 sequence (DNA): TGCGCCAGCAGCTCAACCGGGACTAGCGGGAGGGCCGGGGAGCAGTACTTC. This chain connects TRBV5-1 to TRBJ2-7; TRBD2 matches at 16 bases. CDR3 length: 17 amino acids. CDR1 and CDR2 from the germline V gene are SGHRS and YFSETQ. The V segment lost 3 bases and the J segment 7 bases; nucleotides outside the gene matches: 10.

A note on this clonotype: This may arise from a read error, as a much more abundant clone is one base away. The V and J genes are TRBV11-2 and TRBJ1-1, with D hard to call. The CDR3 totals 14 residues. Trimming shortened V by 7 bases and J by 2 bases, and 14 bases separated the two germline ends. Germline V gene data show CDR1 as SGHAT and CDR2 as FQNNGV. The CDR3 bases are TGTGCCAGCAACCCCTTGGGGAGAAACACTGAAGCTTTCTTT. Encoded protein: CASNPLGRNTEAFF.

In the case of this clonotype: A single base separates this from a much larger clone, so it may be a read error. The gene calls are TRBV10-3 and TRBJ1-5, with TRBD1 as a possible D gene (5 bases). The CDR3 contains 14 residues. Germline loops: CDR1 ENHRY, CDR2 SYGVKD. Trimming shortened V by 5 bases and J by 6 bases, and 14 bases separated the two germline ends. The DNA of the CDR3 is TGTGCCATCAGTCGGACATGGGGCGGTCAGCCCCAGCATTTT. This translates into CAISRTWGGQPQHF.

This clonotype came up many times. The chain links TRBV7-9 to TRBJ1-1; D not resolved. CDR3 length: 12 amino acids. Germline CDR1 SEHNR, CDR2 FQNEAQ (reference sequence). The ends were cut back, 3 bases at V and 6 bases at J, with 8 bases in the middle. The DNA of the CDR3 is TGTGCCAGCAGCTTCCGTACATCTGAAGCTTTCTTT. This sequence encodes CASSFRTSEAFF.

This clonotype was detected ten times or more. This chain joins TRBV28 and TRBJ2-7; a possible D gene is TRBD2 (5 bases). Trimming took 7 bases from V and 0 from J, leaving 10 bases between them. The CDR3 length is 13 residues. Germline values: CDR1 MDHEN, CDR2 SYDVKM. The CDR3 reads CASTLRGSYEQYF. The DNA for the CDR3 is TGTGCCAGCACCCTACGGGGCTCCTACGAGCAGTACTTC.

For this clonotype: Given a much more abundant clone one base away, this may be a read error. The J gene is TRBJ2-5, the V gene TRBV5-1; TRBD2 aligns across 14 bases. CDR1 is SGHRS, CDR2 YFSETQ, per germline. The length of the CDR3 is 17 residues. DNA for the CDR3: TGCGTCAGCAGCTTGGCCCCGGGACTAGCGGGAGTAGAGACCCAGTACTTC. It specifies CVSSLAPGLAGVETQYF.

The sample holds a few counts of this clonotype. This sequence joins TRBV2 and TRBJ1-6; D is possibly TRBD1 (5 bases). V was trimmed by 5 bases and J by 9 bases, leaving 20 bases between them. This CDR3 has 16 residues. Germline lookup yields CDR1 SNHLY and CDR2 FYNNEI. The CDR3, as DNA: TGTGCCAGCAGTTTCCGGGACGTGTCTCTTGGTTCACCCCTCCACTTT. Translation: CASSFRDVSLGSPLHF.

This sequence joins TRBV28 and TRBJ2-1, with 7 nucleotides matching TRBD2. Germline V gene lookup returns CDR1 MDHEN and CDR2 SYDVKM. The CDR3 totals 13 residues. V lost 8 bases and J lost 4; bases outside the gene matches: 5. CDR3 in amino acids: CASLSGAYNEQFF. The DNA of the CDR3 is TGTGCCAGCCTCAGCGGGGCGTACAATGAGCAGTTCTTC.

This clonotype occurred many times. The V call is TRBV27, the J call TRBJ2-2; 7 bases are shared with TRBD1. The CDR3 is 14 residues long. Per the germline V gene, CDR1 is MNHEY and CDR2 is SMNVEV (reference sequence). V shed 8 bases and J 4 bases; nucleotides not matched to a gene: 7. The CDR3 is CASGRDRATGELFF. CDR3 bases: TGTGCCAGCGGAAGAGACAGGGCCACCGGGGAGCTGTTTTTT.

This clonotype was counted many times. The chain is built from TRBV6-5 and TRBJ2-7, with a tentative D call TRBD1 (6 bases). The CDR3 length is 13 residues. V was pared by 7 bases and J by 2 bases, with 12 bases between. The germline CDR1 and CDR2 sequences are MNHEY and SVGAGI. CDR3 region: CASTPTGTYEQYF. In nucleotides, the CDR3 is TGTGCCAGCACTCCAACAGGGACCTACGAGCAGTACTTC.

This clonotype was counted between two and nine times. The chain links TRBV20-1 to TRBJ2-6, with D perhaps being TRBD1 or TRBD2 (5 bases each). The germline V gene encodes CDR1 DFQATT and CDR2 SNEGSKA (reference sequence). The length of the CDR3 is 14 residues. Trimming cost V 3 bases and J 3 bases, with 9 bases left between them. CDR3 sequence reads: CSARGESGANVLTF. CDR3 DNA: TGCAGTGCTAGGGGGGAGAGTGGGGCCAACGTCCTGACTTTC.

Ten or more counts support this clonotype. The chain carries TRBV19 and TRBJ2-1, with D possibly being TRBD1 (5 bases). The CDR3 has 13 residues. The V and J ends lost 6 bases and 10 bases respectively, with 16 bases between them. CDR1 and CDR2 (germline): LNHDA, SQIVND (reference sequence). The CDR3 bases are TGTGCCAGTAGCAAAGGGGTAGCAGGCGAGCAGTTCTTC. Translated, it gives CASSKGVAGEQFF. Drawing the rest from reference TRBV19 and TRBJ2-1, the complete variable domain is DGGITQSPKYLFRKEGQNVTLSCEQNLNHDAMYWYRQDPGQGLRLIYYSQIVNDFQKGDIAEGYSVSREKKESFPLTVTSAQKNPTAFYLCASSKGVAGEQFFGPGTRLTVL.

This clonotype was counted at least ten times. This chain connects TRBV4-1 to TRBJ2-7, with D maybe TRBD2 (6 bases). Looked up from germline, CDR1 is MGHRA and CDR2 is YSYEKL. The CDR3 spans 14 residues. V was clipped by 0 bases and J by 3 bases, with 9 bases between them. Here the CDR3 DNA reads TGCGCCAGCAGCCAAGATTTGGGGGGCTACGAGCAGTACTTC. It codes for CASSQDLGGYEQYF.

This clonotype was observed many times. This rearrangement joins TRBV5-6 to TRBJ1-2; 7 nucleotides align to TRBD1. Trimming at V came to 4 bases and at J to 14 bases, leaving 8 bases not matched to a gene. Germline V gene lookup returns CDR1 SGHDT and CDR2 YYEEEE. This CDR3 spans 11 amino acids. The CDR3 spells CASSTDRDETF. The CDR3 coding sequence is TGTGCCAGCAGCACCGACAGGGATGAAACCTTC. Full variable domain (outside the CDR3, taken from reference TRBV5-6 and TRBJ1-2): DAGVTQSPTHLIKTRGQQVTLRCSPKSGHDTVSWYQQALGQGPQFIFQYYEEEERQRGNFPDRFSGHQFPNYSSELNVNALLLGDSALYLCASSTDRDETFGSGTRLTVV.